The TCR beta chain described here comes from a study of cytomegalovirus exposure and HLA in healthy donors. Nominal health characterized the donors when sampled, though unrecorded immune exposures were likely. Primers for the PCR totalled 60 Vbeta and 13 Jbeta. This table comes from immunoSEQ multiplex PCR, and its TCRdb copy is limited to in-frame clones, with some not included. The sample records approximately 200,000 clones, approximately 85% being singletons. Between the trimmed V and J ends, which lost 5 bases and 6 bases, there was a span of 11 bases. This CDR3 region has 12 residues. Germline assignment: CDR1 PRHDT and CDR2 FYEKMQ (reference sequence).

This receptor was taken from a woman between 45 and 60 years old in good health and CMV-seronegative. What was sequenced was PBMCs. The V gene is TRBV13, the J gene TRBJ2-7; no definite D call. DNA for the CDR3: TGTGCCAGCAGCCTCCAGAGGCGCGAGCAGTACTTC. Its protein product is CASSLQRREQYF. Combining the CDR3 with reference TRBV13 and TRBJ2-7 gives the whole variable domain AAGVIQSPRHLIKEKRETATLKCYPIPRHDTVYWYQQGPGQDPQFLISFYEKMQSDKGSIPDRFSAQQFSDYHSELNMSSLELGDSALYFCASSLQRREQYFGPGTRLTVT.